Sequencing of this TCR beta chain was carried out in a study of blood T cell repertoires in COVID-19 (dated by TCRdb to 2019 to 2021). Regarding the research as a whole: Collaborator samples came from the United States, Italy and Spain and covered acute and convalescent phases of COVID-19. The dataset comprised deeply sampled blood TCRbeta repertoires from subjects exposed to, actively infected with, or recovered from COVID-19. A de-identified subject ID, COVID-19 status, age in years and sex were almost always included in the sample metadata. The prospective study material was composed of cDNA or gDNA derived from T cells, B-cell-depleted T cells, or PBMCs. The samples were drawn from two sources: the first 160 participants of the ongoing ImmuneRACE study, and about 1,300 subjects contributed by 6 global collaborators. Where HLA class I and class II types were available, the types were taken from metadata supplied by the sample provider, not from assay-based typing. The repertoires were released in a freely available public database meant as a resource for research on the immune response to SARS-CoV-2.

What the work shows at the level of the full study, not this receptor alone: Clinical and demographic metadata were provided uncurated, with the amount varying by source and participant.

Collaborating institutions collected whole blood in K2EDTA tubes following their own protocols. For TCRbeta analysis, collaborator samples were shipped as frozen whole blood, as isolated PBMCs, or as DNA extracted from either sample type. TCRbeta CDR3 regions were amplified from genomic DNA by means of the immunoSEQ Assay, a bias-controlled multiplex PCR. The authors' pipeline ran thus. The number of nucleated cells in each sample was estimated from the amplification of reference gene primers within the assay. To quantify the absolute abundance of each unique TCRbeta CDR3 rearrangement, sequence reads were collapsed and filtered. For each sample, productive Simpson clonality was calculated as the square root of Simpson's diversity index over productive rearrangements. TCRdb provides this immuneACCESS table in a form limited to in-frame rearrangements. Some clones are lacking; in checked studies, under half of them reflect an unresolved V gene, and why the rest are absent is not known. The V and J calls and clone size are taken from that table; D and trimming were inferred from the DNA. The sample has 25,000 to 35,000 clones on record, roughly 82% of them singletons. Roughly 13% of the sample is taken by the ten largest.

The V end gives up 3 bases and the J end 7 bases, leaving 4 bases in the junction not matched to a gene. CDR1 LGHDT and CDR2 YNNKEL are derived from the germline V gene (reference sequence). Inclusive of the bounding cysteine and phenylalanine, the CDR3 is 15 residues long. Only the CDR3 portion is preserved as DNA: 45 bases, with reading frame beginning at the first base. As for this clone: Its antigen remains unidentified. The record has no base qualities; no much larger clone is one base away.

This sequence originates from a human donor in a cohort sampled during active COVID-19. Sequencing was done on a sample of peripheral blood. The V and J segments used are TRBV3-1 (or the pseudogene TRBV3-2) and TRBJ1-6, with TRBD1 identical over 9 junction bases. The nucleotide sequence is TGTGCCAGCAGCCACAGGGACAGGGAGAATTCACCCCTCCACTTT. Its product reads: CASSHRDRENSPLHF.